The source of this T cell receptor (beta chain) is a study of cytomegalovirus exposure and HLA in healthy donors. TCRdb's table, derived via immunoSEQ multiplex PCR, lists solely in-frame clones and lacks some. The sample has 170,000 or so clones; 85% are singletons. Note on this clone: No antigen is known for it.

Study outcomes and limitations: While the bulk of TCR sequences proved rare, some public TCRs turned up in many donors. It was about 150 TCR beta chains that were listed as cytomegalovirus-associated. The classifier was said to identify cytomegalovirus status with high specificity and sensitivity.

Specimen: PBMCs. The source of this sequence is a man aged 18-30 years in good health and CMV-seropositive.

Here the CDR3 reads CASSLGGQGSDYGYTF. The CDR3 coding sequence is TGTGCCAGCAGTTTAGGAGGGCAGGGATCCGACTATGGCTACACCTTC. The chain is built from TRBV28 and TRBJ1-2; TRBD1 is a possible D gene (5 bases). The CDR3 extends over 16 amino acids. From germline, CDR1 is MDHEN and CDR2 SYDVKM. Trimming removed 2 bases from V and 3 bases from J, with 16 bases in between.